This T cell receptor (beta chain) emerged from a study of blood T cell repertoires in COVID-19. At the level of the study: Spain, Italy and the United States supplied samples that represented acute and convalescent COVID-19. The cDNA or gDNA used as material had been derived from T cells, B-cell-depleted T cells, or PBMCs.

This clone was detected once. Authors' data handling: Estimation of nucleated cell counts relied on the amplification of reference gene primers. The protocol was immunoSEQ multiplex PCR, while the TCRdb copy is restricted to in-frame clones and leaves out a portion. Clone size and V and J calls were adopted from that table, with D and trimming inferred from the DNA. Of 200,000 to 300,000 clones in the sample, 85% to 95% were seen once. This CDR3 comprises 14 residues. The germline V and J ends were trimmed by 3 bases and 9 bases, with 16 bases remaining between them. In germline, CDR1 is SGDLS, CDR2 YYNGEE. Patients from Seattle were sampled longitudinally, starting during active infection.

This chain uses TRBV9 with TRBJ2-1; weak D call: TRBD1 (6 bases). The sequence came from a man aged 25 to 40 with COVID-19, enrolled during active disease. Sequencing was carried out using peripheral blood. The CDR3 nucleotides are TGTGCCAGCAGCGAGGGGGACGGGCTGAGTGAGCAGTTCTTC. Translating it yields CASSEGDGLSEQFF.